These 27 T cell receptor beta chains came from one sample sequenced in a study of T cell responses to AZD1222 COVID-19 vaccine. Using immunoSEQ multiplex PCR, the repertoire was profiled, and TCRdb retains in-frame clones only, with some absent. This table holds 100,000 to 150,000 clones, approximately 90% found once. The source material was peripheral blood, sampled 28 days after the second AZD1222 dose. Receptor source: an adult who received the AZD1222 COVID-19 vaccine.

This clone was observed once. This sequence joins TRBV11-1 and TRBJ2-3; no clear D gene. Trimming stripped 5 bases from V and 3 bases from J, with 15 bases between. The CDR3 contains 15 residues. The germline CDR1 and CDR2 sequences are SGHAT and FQDESV (reference sequence). CDR3 loop: CASSPTLLGTDTQYF. CDR3 nucleotides: TGTGCCAGCAGCCCAACCCTCCTGGGGACAGATACGCAGTATTTT.

The rearrangement uses TRBV6-5 and TRBJ1-2; 7 bases align to TRBD1. Germline CDR1 MNHEY, CDR2 SVGAGI. The length of the CDR3 is 14 residues. V shed 6 bases, J shed 5 bases, and the junction held 9 bases outside the gene matches. The CDR3 is CASSGWDSRYGYTF. The CDR3 DNA sequence: TGTGCCAGCAGCGGGTGGGACAGCAGATATGGCTACACCTTC.

The genes are TRBV7-9 and TRBJ2-2; 8 bases agree with TRBD2. From germline, CDR1 is SEHNR and CDR2 FQNEAQ (reference sequence). CDR3 size: 17 residues. Unmatched junction bases numbered 11, after V lost 5 bases and J lost 3 bases. CDR3 protein: CASSPLKIAGYTGELFF. The CDR3, as DNA: TGTGCCAGCAGCCCCTTGAAGATAGCGGGGTACACCGGGGAGCTGTTTTTT. Full variable domain (rest looked up from reference TRBV7-9 and TRBJ2-2): DTGVSQNPRHKITKRGQNVTFRCDPISEHNRLYWYRQTLGQGPEFLTYFQNEAQLEKSRLLSDRFSAERPKGSFSTLEIQRTEQGDSAMYLCASSPLKIAGYTGELFFGEGSRLTVL.

The V call is TRBV18, the J call TRBJ2-2, with D possibly matching TRBD1 (6 bases). V lost 1 base, J lost 0 bases, and 12 bases lay in between. This CDR3 contains 17 residues. Germline CDR1 is KGHSH and CDR2 is LQKENI. The CDR3 protein is CASSPLFRGANTGELFF. The CDR3 DNA is TGTGCCAGCTCACCACTTTTCAGGGGCGCGAACACCGGGGAGCTGTTTTTT.

The V gene is TRBV6-1, the J gene TRBJ1-2, with 7 bases fitting TRBD1. CDR1 is MNHNS and CDR2 is SASEGT in the germline V gene. This CDR3 has 14 amino acids. With 1 base clipped from V and 8 bases from J, the junction kept 7 bases outside the gene matches. CDR3 residues: CASSEESRGSGYTF. CDR3 DNA sequence: TGTGCCAGCAGTGAAGAAAGCAGGGGGAGCGGCTACACCTTC.

Only a few counts were recorded for this clone. The rearrangement links TRBV9 to TRBJ1-3; no firm D call. The ends were cut back, 0 bases at V and 0 bases at J, with 7 bases in the middle. This CDR3 spans 15 amino acids. CDR1 and CDR2 from the germline V gene are SGDLS and YYNGEE. The CDR3 loop is CASSVGSLSGNTIYF. The CDR3 DNA sequence: TGTGCCAGCAGCGTAGGGTCCCTCTCTGGAAACACCATATATTTT.

This rearrangement joins TRBV11-2 to TRBJ2-7, with D possibly being TRBD1 (5 bases). CDR1 and CDR2 (germline): SGHAT, FQNNGV. Trimming removed 2 bases from V and 2 bases from J, with 16 bases in between. CDR3 size: 16 residues. In DNA, the CDR3 is TGTGCCAGCAGCTTAATATTAGGGGTCTCGACCTACGAGCAGTACTTC. Translation gives CASSLILGVSTYEQYF.

The gene calls are TRBV3-1 (or the pseudogene TRBV3-2) and TRBJ2-1, with 10 bases that match TRBD2. CDR1 and CDR2 (germline): LGHDT, YNNKEL (reference sequence). The V segment lost 2 bases and the J segment 4 bases; nucleotides outside the gene matches: 8. The CDR3 is 17 amino acids. This chain's CDR3 is CASSQLLAGGSYNEQFF. CDR3 in DNA: TGTGCCAGCAGCCAACTTTTAGCGGGAGGATCGTACAATGAGCAGTTCTTC.

The V call is TRBV6-1, the J call TRBJ2-3; D assignment may be TRBD1 or TRBD2 (5 bases each). The germline CDR1 and CDR2 sequences are MNHNS and SASEGT. Trimming left V 1 base short and J 4 bases short, with 12 bases between. The CDR3 is 15 residues long. For the CDR3, the DNA is TGTGCCAGCAGTGAAGGCCCCACGGGGCCAGATACGCAGTATTTT. Translation: CASSEGPTGPDTQYF.

CDR3 in DNA: TGCGCCAGCAGCTTTGACGGAACCTACGAGCAGTACTTC. Residues: CASSFDGTYEQYF. The V and J genes are TRBV5-1 and TRBJ2-7; D is ambiguous. V was clipped by 2 bases and J by 2 bases, with 8 bases between them. CDR3 length: 13 residues. Germline CDR1 and CDR2: SGHRS and YFSETQ.

This sequence joins TRBV5-1 and TRBJ2-2; D call uncertain. The germline V gene encodes CDR1 SGHRS and CDR2 YFSETQ. This CDR3 has 11 residues. V shed 4 bases and J shed 8 bases, with 6 bases lying between them. CDR3 nucleotide sequence: TGCGCCAGCAGCCAGATAGGGGAGCTGTTTTTT. Its protein product is CASSQIGELFF. Based on the CDR3 plus reference TRBV5-1 and TRBJ2-2, the full variable domain is KAGVTQTPRYLIKTRGQQVTLSCSPISGHRSVSWYQQTPGQGLQFLFEYFSETQRNKGNFPGRFSGRQFSNSRSEMNVSTLELGDSALYLCASSQIGELFFGEGSRLTVL.

This clone was observed once. CDR3 DNA sequence: TGCAGTGCTAGTCCTAGCGGGGGCACAGATACGCAGTATTTT. Its translation: CSASPSGGTDTQYF. This rearrangement joins TRBV20-1 to TRBJ2-3, with 9 bases matching TRBD2. The V and J ends lost 3 bases and 1 base, in that order; junction bases with no gene match: 2. From germline, CDR1 is DFQATT and CDR2 SNEGSKA (reference sequence). This CDR3 has 14 amino acids.

The gene calls are TRBV27 and TRBJ2-7; the D is unclear. The CDR3 is made up of 12 amino acids. Per germline, CDR1 MNHEY and CDR2 SMNVEV (reference sequence). Trimming left V 6 bases short and J 6 bases short, with 12 bases between. This CDR3 is CASSNPEREQYF. CDR3 nucleotides: TGTGCCAGCAGCAATCCCGAACGCGAGCAGTACTTC.

This clone was seen a few times. The V gene is TRBV28, the J gene TRBJ1-5, with D perhaps TRBD1 (5 bases). The V end was cut by 2 bases, the J end by 6 bases, with 11 bases between. The CDR3 consists of 14 residues. Per germline, CDR1 MDHEN and CDR2 SYDVKM. Written as DNA, the CDR3 is TGTGCCAGCAGTTTAGTACAGGCCTCTCAGCCCCAGCATTTT. It specifies CASSLVQASQPQHF.

This clone was seen a single time. The CDR3 is CASSFRQGAEAFF. The CDR3 coding sequence is TGTGCCAGCAGCTTCAGACAGGGGGCTGAAGCTTTCTTT. This rearrangement joins TRBV9 to TRBJ1-1; TRBD1 matches at 9 bases. V lost 4 bases to trimming and J lost 6 bases; unmatched junction nucleotides: 4. Germline V gene data show CDR1 as SGDLS and CDR2 as YYNGEE. The CDR3 has 13 amino acids. The full variable domain, in which reference TRBV9 and TRBJ1-1 provide the parts outside the CDR3, is DSGVTQTPKHLITATGQRVTLRCSPRSGDLSVYWYQQSLDQGLQFLIQYYNGEERAKGNILERFSAQQFPDLHSELNLSSLELGDSALYFCASSFRQGAEAFFGQGTRLTVV.

The chain recombines TRBV11-2 with TRBJ2-2; 8 bases match TRBD2. Germline V lookup: CDR1 SGHAT, CDR2 FQNNGV. This CDR3 region has 17 residues. J was trimmed by 2 bases and V by 5 bases; bases with no gene match: 10. CDR3 residues: CASSLRLIAGNTGELFF. The CDR3 region has the DNA TGTGCCAGCAGCCTACGACTAATAGCGGGAAACACCGGGGAGCTGTTTTTT.

This sequence joins TRBV6-6 and TRBJ2-1; 8 positions agree with TRBD2. The J segment lost 0 bases and the V segment lost 6 bases, leaving 7 bases of the junction unmatched. The germline V gene has CDR1 MNHNY and CDR2 SVGAGI (reference sequence). This CDR3 has 16 residues. CDR3 sequence: CASSSTSVSSYNEQFF. Here the CDR3 DNA reads TGTGCCAGCAGCTCGACTAGCGTTAGCTCCTACAATGAGCAGTTCTTC.

V is TRBV5-1 and J is TRBJ1-1; 10 bases line up with TRBD1. The trim removed 3 bases at V and 0 bases at J, leaving 2 bases unmatched. There are 15 residues in the CDR3. Germline lookup yields CDR1 SGHRS and CDR2 YFSETQ. CDR3 sequence: CASSSTGGLNTEAFF. In DNA, the CDR3 is TGCGCCAGCAGCTCGACAGGGGGCTTGAACACTGAAGCTTTCTTT.

V usage is TRBV23-1 and J usage is TRBJ2-3, with 11 bases aligning to TRBD2. TRBV23-1 carries the ORF label, with uncertain function. Trimming took 3 bases from V and 1 from J; bases not matched to a gene: 15. The CDR3 is made up of 20 amino acids. The CDR3 DNA reads as TGCGCCAGCAGTCATTTCTCCCTTTTGACTAGCGGGAAATGCACAGATACGCAGTATTTT. This encodes CASSHFSLLTSGKCTDTQYF.

The rearrangement uses TRBV5-6 and TRBJ2-2, with D unresolved. Germline-derived CDR1 and CDR2 are SGHDT and YYEEEE. Trimming stripped 0 bases from V and 5 bases from J, with 11 bases between. This CDR3 is 15 amino acids long. In nucleotides, the CDR3 is TGTGCCAGCAGCTTGGTATCGACTGGAACCGGGGAGCTGTTTTTT. Protein sequence: CASSLVSTGTGELFF. Filled out from reference TRBV5-6 and TRBJ2-2, the complete variable domain reads DAGVTQSPTHLIKTRGQQVTLRCSPKSGHDTVSWYQQALGQGPQFIFQYYEEEERQRGNFPDRFSGHQFPNYSSELNVNALLLGDSALYLCASSLVSTGTGELFFGEGSRLTVL.

CDR3 bases: TGTGCCAGCAGTCGACAGGGCCCCTACGAGCAGTACTTC. Its protein product is CASSRQGPYEQYF. The chain uses TRBV6-2 or TRBV6-3 and TRBJ2-7; 7 bases fit TRBD1. The CDR3 sequence is 13 residues long. From germline, CDR1 is MNHEY and CDR2 SVGEGT. V gave up 5 bases and J gave up 2 bases; unmatched junction bases: 3.

This clone was seen a single time. J is TRBJ2-3 and V is TRBV6-4; tentatively, D is TRBD1 or TRBD2 (5 bases each). Germline-derived CDR1 and CDR2 are MRHNA and SNTAGT. This CDR3 is built from 14 residues. The V gene lost 6 bases and the J gene lost 1 base, with 11 bases spanning the gap. The CDR3 is CASSREGGTDTQYF. The CDR3 coding sequence is TGTGCCAGCAGCCGGGAAGGGGGCACAGATACGCAGTATTTT.

The genes are TRBV12-3 or TRBV12-4 and TRBJ2-7; a weak D match, TRBD1 (5 bases). The CDR3 extends over 13 amino acids. Trimming cost V 6 bases and J 3 bases, with 12 bases left between them. The CDR3 region is CASSENRFYEQYF. DNA for the CDR3: TGTGCCAGCAGCGAGAACAGGTTCTACGAGCAGTACTTC.

The V gene is TRBV29-1, the J gene TRBJ1-2; possibly TRBD1 for D (5 bases). The V gene lost 0 bases and the J gene lost 7 bases, with 18 bases spanning the gap. Germline V gives CDR1 SQVTM, CDR2 ANQGSEA. This CDR3 has 15 residues. The CDR3 DNA sequence: TGCAGCGTTGAAGATCTTTCCGGGGGGAGCGGTGGCTACACCTTC. It yields the protein CSVEDLSGGSGGYTF.

The chain joins TRBV25-1 to TRBJ1-3; TRBD1 might be the D (6 bases). V was shortened by 4 bases and J by 0 bases, with 10 bases between the two germline ends. Germline V gives CDR1 MGHDK, CDR2 SYGVNS. This CDR3 comprises 15 residues. CDR3: CASSAAGDSGNTIYF. The CDR3 DNA reads TGTGCCAGCAGTGCGGCAGGGGACTCTGGAAACACCATATATTTT.

The rearrangement links TRBV30 to TRBJ1-6; 7 positions match TRBD1. Germline V lookup: CDR1 GTSNPN, CDR2 SVGIG (reference sequence). With V trimmed by 3 bases and J by 7 bases, 9 bases remained unmatched. CDR3 length: 15 amino acids. The CDR3 reads CAWREQGLKNSPLHF. Here the CDR3 DNA reads TGTGCCTGGAGGGAACAGGGGCTTAAAAATTCACCCCTCCACTTT.

The chain employs TRBV5-5 and TRBJ2-3, with 12 bases identical to TRBD2. The CDR3 runs to 14 residues. V dropped 4 bases and J dropped 4; count of bases not matched to a gene: 1. Germline V gene sequence: CDR1 SGHKS, CDR2 YYEKEE (reference sequence). The CDR3: CASSRLAGADTQYF. DNA of the CDR3: TGTGCCAGCAGCCGACTAGCGGGGGCAGATACGCAGTATTTT.